The present T cell receptor beta chain was sequenced within a study of cytomegalovirus exposure and HLA in healthy donors. Germline CDR1 and CDR2: MNHEY and SMNVEV (reference sequence). J was trimmed by 2 bases and V by 9 bases; bases with no gene match: 6. The CDR3 loop spans 14 amino acids. Clones were sequenced by immunoSEQ multiplex PCR, and TCRdb holds only the in-frame ones, with some missing. The table lists some 64,000 clones, approximately 96% of them singletons. This clone occurred once. The receptor was isolated from a woman under 30 in good health and CMV-seropositive. The sequencing input was PBMCs. The chain couples TRBV27 to TRBJ2-7, with TRBD2 identical over 11 bases. CDR3: CASRIAGGTYEQYF. The CDR3 coding sequence is TGTGCCAGTCGAATAGCGGGAGGGACCTACGAGCAGTACTTC.